This T cell receptor beta chain was identified in a study of T cells after yellow fever vaccination. Study-wide context: Fractions of low cell number were prepared using SMART-Seq v4 Ultra Low Input. Findings and limits, study-wide: Clonotypes shared by both compartments, CD4 and CD8, made up a small share. FACS-sorted repertoires could harbor abundant contaminating bulk-population clonotypes. The booster response re-showed most primary clones: approximately 95% CD4, around 90% CD8.

This CDR3 has 17 residues. The J segment lost 3 bases and the V segment lost 4 bases, leaving 9 bases of the junction unmatched. Germline loops: CDR1 SGDLS, CDR2 YYNGEE. TCRdb passed the 5' RACE reads through MiXCR, listing each CDR3 protein once. The sample carries approximately 90,000 distinct CDR3 sequences, roughly 5.2% recorded once. This clonotype was counted a few times. The antigen remains unidentified. This sequence originates from a man younger than 30 who received the YFV17D yellow fever vaccine. Sequencing was performed on CD8+ T cells sorted from PBMCs, taken 10 days after the yellow fever booster vaccination. The V gene is TRBV9, the J gene TRBJ2-3; TRBD2 matches 12 bases. As DNA, the CDR3 is TGTGCCAGCAGCCCTAGCGGGGGGGCCGAATCGACAGATACGCAGTATTTT. Its translation is CASSPSGGAESTDTQYF.